Sequencing of this T cell receptor (beta chain) was carried out in a study of T cell changes during pregnancy in multiple sclerosis. This CDR3 has 16 residues. Germline V gene lookup returns CDR1 SGHRS and CDR2 YFSETQ. V gave up 4 bases and J gave up 4 bases; unmatched junction bases: 7. Using immunoSEQ multiplex PCR, the repertoire was profiled, and TCRdb retains in-frame clones only, with some absent. The sample consists of around 62,000 clones, 89% of them appearing once. This sample comprised peripheral blood, obtained in the first trimester of pregnancy. The TCR originated in a female donor with multiple sclerosis, enrolled in a pregnancy study. The chain recombines TRBV5-1 with TRBJ2-1, with TRBD2 matching over 11 bases. As DNA, the CDR3 is TGCGCCAGCAGCGCGGCCGGGACTAGCGGTTACAATGAGCAGTTCTTC. It is translated as CASSAAGTSGYNEQFF.